These 31 T cell receptor beta chains were sequenced from one sample in a study of T cell changes during pregnancy in multiple sclerosis. TCRdb's copy holds only in-frame clones and misses some; the assay was immunoSEQ multiplex PCR. The repertoire holds approximately 34,000 clones, with about nine tenths as singletons. Material: CD8+ T cells from peripheral blood mononuclear cells, obtained in the first trimester of pregnancy. All receptors come from a female donor with multiple sclerosis, enrolled in a pregnancy study.

The chain employs TRBV30 and TRBJ2-1; D is unresolved. Trimming stripped 2 bases from V and 6 bases from J, with 5 bases between. CDR3 length: 11 residues. The germline CDR1 and CDR2 sequences are GTSNPN and SVGIG (reference sequence). CDR3 bases: TGTGCCTGGAGTTCGGGCAATGAGCAGTTCTTC. Encoded protein: CAWSSGNEQFF.

This clone has only one observation. This chain's CDR3 is CSVEPGRLAGGPMADTQYF. Written as DNA, the CDR3 is TGCAGCGTTGAACCGGGGCGCTTAGCGGGAGGGCCAATGGCAGATACGCAGTATTTT. J is TRBJ2-3 and V is TRBV29-1; 11 bases fit TRBD2. With V trimmed by 2 bases and J by 4 bases, 17 bases remained unmatched. Germline loops: CDR1 SQVTM, CDR2 ANQGSEA. The CDR3 contains 19 residues.

V usage is TRBV4-1 and J usage is TRBJ2-1; TRBD1 matches at 7 bases. J was trimmed by 3 bases and V by 2 bases; bases with no gene match: 4. CDR3 length: 15 residues. Germline-derived CDR1 and CDR2 are MGHRA and YSYEKL. In nucleotides, the CDR3 is TGCGCCAGCAGCCAACGAGGGACAGTCTACAATGAGCAGTTCTTC. It translates to CASSQRGTVYNEQFF.

The rearrangement uses TRBV6-5 and TRBJ2-2; 9 bases align to TRBD2. J was trimmed by 1 base and V by 4 bases; bases with no gene match: 4. Germline CDR1 reads MNHEY; CDR2 reads SVGAGI. This CDR3 has 16 residues. The CDR3 here is CASSSLAGMNTGELFF. In DNA form, the CDR3 reads TGTGCCAGCAGTTCCCTAGCGGGAATGAACACCGGGGAGCTGTTTTTT.

The chain links TRBV27 to TRBJ2-1; TRBD1 is a possible D gene (5 bases). Per the germline V gene, CDR1 is MNHEY and CDR2 is SMNVEV (reference sequence). The germline V and J ends were trimmed by 10 bases and 5 bases, with 15 bases remaining between them. This CDR3 contains 13 residues. Here the CDR3 DNA reads TGTGCCACCGGGTGGCAGGGAAACAATGAGCAGTTCTTC. It codes for CATGWQGNNEQFF.

The rearrangement uses TRBV4-1 and TRBJ2-4, with D possibly being TRBD1 (6 bases). V was shortened by 2 bases and J by 13 bases, with 18 bases between the two germline ends. The CDR3 contains 14 residues. The germline V gene has CDR1 MGHRA and CDR2 YSYEKL. The CDR3 reads CASSQIPNRDPQYF. CDR3 sequence (DNA): TGCGCCAGCAGCCAAATACCTAACAGGGACCCCCAGTACTTC.

This clone has more than one count but fewer than ten. The junction does not match germline at one end; this may be a read error. The chain carries TRBV7-9 and TRBJ2-6; 9 bases map to TRBD1. The CDR3 runs to 14 residues. CDR1 SEHNR and CDR2 FQNEAQ come from the germline V gene (reference sequence). In nucleotides, the CDR3 is TGCCTGGGGACAGGGTCGGATGGGGCCAACGTCCTGACTTTC. As protein: CLGTGSDGANVLTF.

The gene calls are TRBV6-5 and TRBJ2-1, with 11 bases fitting TRBD1. The germline V gene has CDR1 MNHEY and CDR2 SVGAGI. V was pared by 3 bases and J by 5 bases, with 6 bases of the junction left unmatched. CDR3 length equals 16 residues. CDR3 in amino acids: CASSYSGQGAHNEQFF. The CDR3 DNA reads TGTGCCAGCAGTTATTCAGGACAGGGGGCCCACAATGAGCAGTTCTTC.

V gene TRBV5-4 combines with J gene TRBJ2-1, with 8 bases identical to TRBD2. The CDR3 contains 16 residues. V gave up 1 base and J gave up 7 bases; unmatched junction bases: 10. CDR1 SGHNT and CDR2 YYREEE come from the germline V gene (reference sequence). Here the CDR3 reads CASSLWGGRSRNEQFF. CDR3 sequence (DNA): TGTGCCAGCAGCTTGTGGGGCGGGAGGAGTAGGAATGAGCAGTTCTTC. The whole variable domain, filled in from reference TRBV5-4 and TRBJ2-1, reads ETGVTQSPTHLIKTRGQQVTLRCSSQSGHNTVSWYQQALGQGPQFIFQYYREEENGRGNFPPRFSGLQFPNYSSELNVNALELDDSALYLCASSLWGGRSRNEQFFGPGTRLTVL.

This chain joins TRBV15 and TRBJ2-5; 11 bases map to TRBD1. Germline CDR1 reads LNHNV; CDR2 reads YYDKDF (reference sequence). The CDR3 has 17 amino acids. V lost 3 bases, J lost 2 bases, and 8 bases stayed unmatched. The CDR3 region is CATSRGPDRGQQETQYF. CDR3 sequence (DNA): TGTGCCACCAGCAGGGGTCCGGACAGGGGGCAGCAAGAGACCCAGTACTTC.

The CDR3 loop is CASSLEMKPGHHIQYF. The CDR3 DNA reads TGCGCCAGCAGCTTGGAGATGAAACCGGGACATCACATTCAGTACTTC. This chain uses TRBV5-1 with TRBJ2-4; D perhaps matches TRBD1 (6 bases). The V and J ends lost 0 bases and 8 bases respectively, with 18 bases between them. The CDR3 spans 16 residues. In germline, CDR1 is SGHRS, CDR2 YFSETQ.

This clone was found once. This chain uses TRBV28 with TRBJ2-6; D may be TRBD2 (7 bases). Germline CDR1 is MDHEN and CDR2 is SYDVKM. The CDR3 totals 16 residues. CDR3 DNA sequence: TGTGGTACGGGGGGCGGCGACCACTCTGGGGCCAACGTCCTGACTTTC. Its translation is CGTGGGDHSGANVLTF.

The chain recombines TRBV18 with TRBJ2-7, with 9 bases that match TRBD1. Germline V gene sequence: CDR1 KGHSH, CDR2 LQKENI. There are 16 residues in the CDR3. Losses at the gene ends were 3 bases for V and 5 bases for J; bases not matched to a gene: 11. The chain's CDR3 is CASSPQPGQGNNEQYF. In DNA, the CDR3 is TGTGCCAGCTCACCTCAACCGGGACAGGGCAATAACGAGCAGTACTTC.

The CDR3 is CASSQGLGGEQYF. CDR3 sequence (DNA): TGTGCCAGCAGCCAGGGCCTGGGGGGAGAGCAGTACTTC. This rearrangement joins TRBV4-2 to TRBJ2-7; D is possibly TRBD2 (6 bases). Trimming removed 3 bases from V and 7 bases from J, with 13 bases in between. Germline assignment: CDR1 LGHNA and CDR2 YNFKEQ. This CDR3 spans 13 amino acids.

The chain employs TRBV9 and TRBJ2-7; TRBD1 agrees at 8 bases. The V gene's germline CDR1 is SGDLS and CDR2 YYNGEE. Trimming at V came to 0 bases and at J to 2 bases, leaving 4 bases not matched to a gene. This CDR3 comprises 15 residues. CDR3 sequence (DNA): TGTGCCAGCAGCGTAGGACAGGGGCTTGCCTACGAGCAGTACTTC. This codes for CASSVGQGLAYEQYF.

This chain joins TRBV28 and TRBJ1-1; 9 nucleotides align to TRBD1. V was pared by 2 bases and J by 5 bases, with 3 bases of the junction left unmatched. Germline V gene sequence: CDR1 MDHEN, CDR2 SYDVKM. CDR3 length: 14 residues. Written as DNA, the CDR3 is TGTGCCAGCAGTTTAAGCGGACAGGGGACTGAAGCTTTCTTT. This translates into CASSLSGQGTEAFF.

The chain employs TRBV4-1 and TRBJ1-3; 7 bases match TRBD1. The CDR3 contains 17 residues. Germline CDR1 and CDR2: MGHRA and YSYEKL. V was clipped by 0 bases and J by 4 bases; unmatched bases: 9. CDR3 nucleotides: TGCGCCAGCAGCCAAGATCCCCCGACAGGGTACGGAAACACCATATATTTT. Protein product: CASSQDPPTGYGNTIYF.

The chain uses TRBV5-5 and TRBJ1-5; TRBD1 agrees at 9 bases. This CDR3 contains 14 residues. J lost 9 bases, V lost 0 bases, and 4 bases had no gene match. Germline CDR1 reads SGHKS; CDR2 reads YYEKEE (reference sequence). CDR3 in amino acids: CASSLGTGVLPQHF. Here the CDR3 DNA reads TGTGCCAGCAGCTTGGGGACAGGGGTGTTGCCCCAGCATTTT.

This chain links TRBV6-4 with TRBJ1-3; D is ambiguous. V lost 2 bases, J lost 0 bases, and 11 bases lay in between. The CDR3 extends over 16 amino acids. Germline V lookup: CDR1 MRHNA, CDR2 SNTAGT. CDR3 in amino acids: CASSDGRVPSGNTIYF. The CDR3 coding sequence is TGTGCCAGCAGTGACGGGAGGGTCCCCTCTGGAAACACCATATATTTT.

The J gene is TRBJ2-5, the V gene TRBV6-6; D may be TRBD1 (6 bases). The V end lost 7 bases, the J end lost 4 bases, and 13 bases lay between the germline ends. The CDR3 length is 13 residues. Per germline, CDR1 MNHNY and CDR2 SVGAGI (reference sequence). The CDR3 nucleotides read TGTGCCAGCAACCTCCGCAGGGGAGAGACCCAGTACTTC. This translates into CASNLRRGETQYF.

The V call is TRBV14, the J call TRBJ2-1; 11 bases align to TRBD2. The germline gives CDR1 SGHDN, CDR2 FVKESK. The length of the CDR3 is 15 residues. The V and J ends lost 6 bases and 8 bases, in that order; junction bases with no gene match: 9. As DNA, the CDR3 is TGTGCCAGCAGTCGGCAACTAGCGGGAGTACATGAGCAGTTCTTC. Its translation: CASSRQLAGVHEQFF.

The chain recombines TRBV27 with TRBJ2-1; weak D call: TRBD2 (6 bases). With 3 bases removed from V and 7 bases from J, the gap between germline ends came to 10 bases. From germline, CDR1 is MNHEY and CDR2 SMNVEV (reference sequence). The CDR3 runs 13 residues. The CDR3 region has the DNA TGTGCCAGCAGTTTGGGGAGGATGAATGAGCAGTTCTTC. This codes for CASSLGRMNEQFF.

V gene TRBV27 combines with J gene TRBJ2-1; D possibly corresponds to TRBD2 (6 bases). The CDR3 consists of 14 residues. Germline CDR1 reads MNHEY; CDR2 reads SMNVEV (reference sequence). The V and J ends lost 3 bases and 10 bases respectively, with 16 bases between them. The CDR3 bases are TGTGCCAGCAGTTTTATCGAGGGAGGAGGCGAGCAGTTCTTC. Its translation: CASSFIEGGGEQFF.

CDR3: CSVEGQTNYGYTF. The CDR3 coding sequence is TGCAGCGTTGAAGGTCAGACTAACTATGGCTACACCTTC. The chain has TRBV29-1 and TRBJ1-2; no firm D call. Germline lookup yields CDR1 SQVTM and CDR2 ANQGSEA. The CDR3 sequence is 13 residues long. V was clipped by 1 base and J by 0 bases, with 6 bases between them.

This clone was observed a single time. The gene calls are TRBV27 and TRBJ2-1, with 16 bases aligning to TRBD2. The CDR3 spans 18 residues. V shed 3 bases and J 4 bases; nucleotides not matched to a gene: 6. Germline V gene data show CDR1 as MNHEY and CDR2 as SMNVEV (reference sequence). The CDR3 sequence is CASSFLGTSGRDYNEQFF. The DNA for the CDR3 is TGTGCCAGCAGTTTCCTCGGGACTAGCGGGAGGGATTACAATGAGCAGTTCTTC.

This clone was counted between two and nine times. The rearrangement uses TRBV5-1 and TRBJ1-1; TRBD1 matches at 9 bases. Unmatched junction bases numbered 4, after V lost 2 bases and J lost 8 bases. The germline V gene has CDR1 SGHRS and CDR2 YFSETQ. This CDR3 is built from 13 residues. The CDR3 nucleotides are TGCGCCAGCAGCTTTACCGGGACAGGGGAAGCTTTCTTT. Its translation: CASSFTGTGEAFF.

J is TRBJ2-1 and V is TRBV19, with TRBD2 matching over 8 bases. V shed 3 bases and J 4 bases; nucleotides not matched to a gene: 8. CDR1 and CDR2 (germline): LNHDA, SQIVND (reference sequence). The CDR3 is 16 residues long. The CDR3 spells CASSIWSGGEYNEQFF. The CDR3 bases are TGTGCCAGTAGTATTTGGTCGGGAGGGGAATACAATGAGCAGTTCTTC. Full variable domain (missing parts from reference TRBV19 and TRBJ2-1): DGGITQSPKYLFRKEGQNVTLSCEQNLNHDAMYWYRQDPGQGLRLIYYSQIVNDFQKGDIAEGYSVSREKKESFPLTVTSAQKNPTAFYLCASSIWSGGEYNEQFFGPGTRLTVL.

This rearrangement joins TRBV7-9 to TRBJ2-7, with 7 bases matching TRBD2. Germline V gene lookup returns CDR1 SEHNR and CDR2 FQNEAQ (reference sequence). This CDR3 region has 14 residues. V shed 5 bases and J 2 bases; nucleotides not matched to a gene: 6. The CDR3 region has the DNA TGTGCCAGCAGCCCCCCAGCGGGGACCTACGAGCAGTACTTC. It codes for CASSPPAGTYEQYF.

The chain recombines TRBV27 with TRBJ2-5; 8 positions match TRBD2. CDR1 is MNHEY and CDR2 is SMNVEV in the germline V gene (reference sequence). CDR3 size: 15 residues. J was trimmed by 4 bases and V by 3 bases; bases with no gene match: 7. The CDR3 is CASSFYGRARETQYF. The CDR3 DNA sequence: TGTGCCAGCAGTTTCTACGGGAGGGCACGAGAGACCCAGTACTTC.

This chain links TRBV28 with TRBJ2-5, with 7 bases aligning to TRBD2. Unmatched junction bases numbered 4, after V lost 3 bases and J lost 3 bases. The CDR3 covers 14 residues. Germline assignment: CDR1 MDHEN and CDR2 SYDVKM. Here the CDR3 DNA reads TGTGCCAGCAGTTTGAGGCTAGCGGAAGAGACCCAGTACTTC. Encoded protein: CASSLRLAEETQYF.

The rearrangement uses TRBV5-8 and TRBJ2-1; D might be TRBD2 (5 bases). The germline V gene encodes CDR1 SGHTS and CDR2 YDEGEE. The V end lost 1 base, the J end lost 11 bases, and 10 bases lay between the germline ends. The length of the CDR3 is 12 residues. Here the CDR3 DNA reads TGTGCCAGCAGCTTGAAAGCGGAACAGCAGTTCTTC. Translated: CASSLKAEQQFF.